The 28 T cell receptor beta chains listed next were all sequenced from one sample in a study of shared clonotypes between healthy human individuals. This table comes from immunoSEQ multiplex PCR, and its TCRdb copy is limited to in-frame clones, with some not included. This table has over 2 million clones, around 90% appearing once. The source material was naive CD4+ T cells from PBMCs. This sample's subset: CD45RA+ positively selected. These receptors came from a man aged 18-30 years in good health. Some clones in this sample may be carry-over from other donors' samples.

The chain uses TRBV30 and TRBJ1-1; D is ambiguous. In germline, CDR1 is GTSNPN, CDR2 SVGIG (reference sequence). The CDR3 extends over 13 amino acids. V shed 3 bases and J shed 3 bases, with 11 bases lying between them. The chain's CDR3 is CAWRKQTYTEAFF. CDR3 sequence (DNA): TGTGCCTGGAGAAAACAAACGTACACTGAAGCTTTCTTT.

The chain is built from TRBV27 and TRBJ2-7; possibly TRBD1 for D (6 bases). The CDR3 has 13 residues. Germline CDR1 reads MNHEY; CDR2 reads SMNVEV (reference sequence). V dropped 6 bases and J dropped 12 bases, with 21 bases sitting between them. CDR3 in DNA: TGTGCCAGCAGACCCTCCGGGACATTACTTGGGTACTTC. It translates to CASRPSGTLLGYF.

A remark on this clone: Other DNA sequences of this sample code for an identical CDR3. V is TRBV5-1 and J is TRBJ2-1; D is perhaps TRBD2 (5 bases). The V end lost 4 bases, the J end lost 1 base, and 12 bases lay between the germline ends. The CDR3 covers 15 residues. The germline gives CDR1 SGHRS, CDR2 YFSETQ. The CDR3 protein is CASSPRTGSYNEQFF. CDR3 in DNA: TGCGCCAGCAGCCCACGGACGGGATCCTACAATGAGCAGTTCTTC.

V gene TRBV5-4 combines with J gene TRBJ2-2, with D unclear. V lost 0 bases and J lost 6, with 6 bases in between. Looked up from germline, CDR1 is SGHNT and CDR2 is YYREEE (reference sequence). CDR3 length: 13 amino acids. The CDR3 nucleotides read TGTGCCAGCAGCTTGGTCCCCTCCGGGGAGCTGTTTTTT. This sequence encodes CASSLVPSGELFF.

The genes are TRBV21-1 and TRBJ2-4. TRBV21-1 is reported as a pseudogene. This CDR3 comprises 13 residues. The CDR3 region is CASSSEAKNIQYF. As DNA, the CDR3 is TGTGCCAGCAGCTCCGAAGCCAAAAACATTCAGTACTTC.

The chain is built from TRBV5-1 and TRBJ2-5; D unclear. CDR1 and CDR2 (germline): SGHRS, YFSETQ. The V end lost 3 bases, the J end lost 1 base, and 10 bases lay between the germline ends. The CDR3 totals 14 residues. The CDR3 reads CASSWGWPQETQYF. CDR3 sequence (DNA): TGCGCCAGCAGCTGGGGTTGGCCCCAAGAGACCCAGTACTTC.

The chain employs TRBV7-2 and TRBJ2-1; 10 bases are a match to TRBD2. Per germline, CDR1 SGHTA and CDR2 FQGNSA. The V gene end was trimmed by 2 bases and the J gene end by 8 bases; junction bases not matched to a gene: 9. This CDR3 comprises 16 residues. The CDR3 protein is CASSLTASGSYHEQFF. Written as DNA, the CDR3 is TGTGCCAGCAGCTTAACGGCTAGCGGGAGTTACCATGAGCAGTTCTTC.

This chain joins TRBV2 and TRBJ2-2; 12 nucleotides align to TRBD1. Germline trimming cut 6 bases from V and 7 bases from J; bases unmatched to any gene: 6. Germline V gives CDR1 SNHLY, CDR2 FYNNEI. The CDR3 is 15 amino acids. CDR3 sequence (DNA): TGTGCCAGCAGAGAGCGGGACAGGGGGCTCGGGGAGCTGTTTTTT. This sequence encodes CASRERDRGLGELFF.

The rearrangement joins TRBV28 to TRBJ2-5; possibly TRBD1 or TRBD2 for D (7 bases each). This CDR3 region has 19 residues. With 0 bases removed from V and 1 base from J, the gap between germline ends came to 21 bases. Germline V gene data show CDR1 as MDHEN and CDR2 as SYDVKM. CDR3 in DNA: TGTGCCAGCAGTTTATGGCCGGGGGGCGGGCAGGGGGTCCAAGAGACCCAGTACTTC. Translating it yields CASSLWPGGGQGVQETQYF.

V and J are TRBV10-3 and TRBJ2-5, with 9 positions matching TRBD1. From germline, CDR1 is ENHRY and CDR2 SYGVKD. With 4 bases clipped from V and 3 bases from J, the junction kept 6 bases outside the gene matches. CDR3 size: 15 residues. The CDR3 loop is CAISGGTGRKETQYF. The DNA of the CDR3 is TGTGCCATCAGTGGGGGGACAGGGCGAAAAGAGACCCAGTACTTC.

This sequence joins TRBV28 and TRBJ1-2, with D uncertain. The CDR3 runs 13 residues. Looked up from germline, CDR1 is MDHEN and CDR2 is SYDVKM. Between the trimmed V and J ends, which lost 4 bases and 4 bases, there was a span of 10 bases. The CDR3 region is CASSSGDGYGYTF. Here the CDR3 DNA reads TGTGCCAGCAGTTCCGGCGATGGCTATGGCTACACCTTC.

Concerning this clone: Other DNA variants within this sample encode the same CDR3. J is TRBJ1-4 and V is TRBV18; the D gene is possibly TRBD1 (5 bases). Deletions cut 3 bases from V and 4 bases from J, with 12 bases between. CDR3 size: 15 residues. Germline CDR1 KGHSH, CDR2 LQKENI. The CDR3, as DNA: TGTGCCAGCTCACCGCCGGGACGGCTTAATGAAAAACTGTTTTTT. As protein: CASSPPGRLNEKLFF. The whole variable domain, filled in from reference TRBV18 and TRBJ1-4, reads NAGVMQNPRHLVRRRGQEARLRCSPMKGHSHVYWYRQLPEEGLKFMVYLQKENIIDESGMPKERFSAEFPKEGPSILRIQQVVRGDSAAYFCASSPPGRLNEKLFFGSGTQLSVL.

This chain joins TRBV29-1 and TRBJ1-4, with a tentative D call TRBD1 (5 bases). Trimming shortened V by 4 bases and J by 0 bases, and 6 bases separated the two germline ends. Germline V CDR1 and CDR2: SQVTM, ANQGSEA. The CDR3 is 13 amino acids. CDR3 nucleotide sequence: TGCAGCGTTGCCAGGGCAACTAATGAAAAACTGTTTTTT. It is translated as CSVARATNEKLFF.

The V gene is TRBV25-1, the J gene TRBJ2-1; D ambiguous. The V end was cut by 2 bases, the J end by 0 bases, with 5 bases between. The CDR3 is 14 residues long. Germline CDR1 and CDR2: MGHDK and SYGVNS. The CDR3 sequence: CASSEQFSYNEQFF. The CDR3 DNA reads TGTGCCAGCAGTGAACAGTTCTCCTACAATGAGCAGTTCTTC.

CDR3 coding DNA: TGTGCCAGCAGCTTAGCATATATCCAAGAGACCCAGTACTTC. Translated: CASSLAYIQETQYF. V gene TRBV7-2 combines with J gene TRBJ2-5; D not resolved. CDR3 length: 14 amino acids. Germline-derived CDR1 and CDR2 are SGHTA and FQGNSA. Trimming cost V 0 bases and J 1 base, with 6 bases left between them.

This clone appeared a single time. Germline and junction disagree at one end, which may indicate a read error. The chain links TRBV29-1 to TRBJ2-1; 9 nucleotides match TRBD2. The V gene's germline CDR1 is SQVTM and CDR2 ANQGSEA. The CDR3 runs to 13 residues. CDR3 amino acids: CSVRGRAYDEQFF. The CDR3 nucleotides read TGCAGCGTCCGCGGGAGGGCCTACGATGAGCAGTTCTTC.

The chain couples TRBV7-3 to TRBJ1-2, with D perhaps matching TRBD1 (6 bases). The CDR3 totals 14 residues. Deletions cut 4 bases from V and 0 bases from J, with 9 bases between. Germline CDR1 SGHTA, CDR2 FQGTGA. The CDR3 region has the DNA TGTGCCAGCAGCTCCCCAGGGGCTAACTATGGCTACACCTTC. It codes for CASSSPGANYGYTF.

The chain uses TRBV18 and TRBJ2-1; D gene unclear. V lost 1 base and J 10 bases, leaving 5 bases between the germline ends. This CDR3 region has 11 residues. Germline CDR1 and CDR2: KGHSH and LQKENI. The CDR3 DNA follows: TGTGCCAGCTCACCACTTTTCGAGCAGTTCTTC. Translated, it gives CASSPLFEQFF.

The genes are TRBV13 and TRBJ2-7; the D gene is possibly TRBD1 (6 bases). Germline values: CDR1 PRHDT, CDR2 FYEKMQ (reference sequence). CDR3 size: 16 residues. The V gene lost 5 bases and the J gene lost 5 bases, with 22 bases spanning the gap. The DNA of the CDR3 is TGTGCCAGCAGCCTGCGAAAGGGGGATATAACCCACGAGCAGTACTTC. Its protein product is CASSLRKGDITHEQYF.

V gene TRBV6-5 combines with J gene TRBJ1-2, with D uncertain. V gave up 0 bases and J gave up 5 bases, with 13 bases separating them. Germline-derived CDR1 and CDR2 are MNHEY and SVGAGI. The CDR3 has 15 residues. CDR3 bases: TGTGCCAGCAGTTACTCGAAAAGATCCGCTTATGGCTACACCTTC. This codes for CASSYSKRSAYGYTF.

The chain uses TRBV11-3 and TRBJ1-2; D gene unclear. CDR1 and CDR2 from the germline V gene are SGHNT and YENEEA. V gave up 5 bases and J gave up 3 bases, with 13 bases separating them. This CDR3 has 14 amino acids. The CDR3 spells CASSPGRTDYGYTF. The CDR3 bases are TGTGCCAGCAGCCCCGGGAGGACCGACTATGGCTACACCTTC. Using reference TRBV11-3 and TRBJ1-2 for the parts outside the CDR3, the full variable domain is EAGVVQSPRYKIIEKKQPVAFWCNPISGHNTLYWYLQNLGQGPELLIRYENEEAVDDSQLPKDRFSAERLKGVDSTLKIQPAELGDSAVYLCASSPGRTDYGYTFGSGTRLTVV.

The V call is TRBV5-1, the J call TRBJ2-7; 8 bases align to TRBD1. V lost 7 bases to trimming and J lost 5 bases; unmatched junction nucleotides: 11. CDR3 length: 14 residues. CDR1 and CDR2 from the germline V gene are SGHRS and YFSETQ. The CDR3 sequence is CASRAGQGLNEQYF. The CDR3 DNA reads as TGCGCCAGCCGCGCCGGACAGGGACTTAACGAGCAGTACTTC.

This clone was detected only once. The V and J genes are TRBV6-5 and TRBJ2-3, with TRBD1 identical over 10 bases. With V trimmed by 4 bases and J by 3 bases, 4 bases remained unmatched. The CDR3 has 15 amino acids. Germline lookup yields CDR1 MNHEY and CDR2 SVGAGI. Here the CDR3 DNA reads TGTGCCAGCAGTTCCCCGGGACAGGGGACAGATACGCAGTATTTT. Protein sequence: CASSSPGQGTDTQYF.

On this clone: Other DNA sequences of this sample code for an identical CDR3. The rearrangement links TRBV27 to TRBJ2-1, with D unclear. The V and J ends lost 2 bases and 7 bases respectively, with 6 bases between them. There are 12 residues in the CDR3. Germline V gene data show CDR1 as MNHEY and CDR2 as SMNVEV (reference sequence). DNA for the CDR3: TGTGCCAGCAGTTTAAGTGGTAATGAGCAGTTCTTC. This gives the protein CASSLSGNEQFF.

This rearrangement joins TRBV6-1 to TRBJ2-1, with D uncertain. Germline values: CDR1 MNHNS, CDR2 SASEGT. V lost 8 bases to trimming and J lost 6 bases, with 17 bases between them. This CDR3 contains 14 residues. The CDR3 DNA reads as TGTGCCAGCGTCGGTGACTCCGAGCTCAATGAGCAGTTCTTC. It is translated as CASVGDSELNEQFF.

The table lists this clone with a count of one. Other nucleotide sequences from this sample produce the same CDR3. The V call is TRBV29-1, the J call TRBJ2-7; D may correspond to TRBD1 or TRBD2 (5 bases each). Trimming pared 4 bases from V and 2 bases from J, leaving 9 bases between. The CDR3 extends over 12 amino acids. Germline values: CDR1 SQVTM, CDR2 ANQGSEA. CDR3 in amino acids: CSVGQGAYEQYF. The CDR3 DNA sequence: TGCAGCGTTGGGCAGGGAGCCTACGAGCAGTACTTC.

CDR3 residues: CASSPWPGPTLREGYTF. CDR3 coding DNA: TGTGCCAGCAGCCCATGGCCGGGACCGACCTTAAGAGAAGGCTACACCTTC. This chain uses TRBV7-3 with TRBJ1-2; D is perhaps TRBD1 (5 bases). Deletions cut 5 bases from V and 8 bases from J, with 27 bases between. Looked up from germline, CDR1 is SGHTA and CDR2 is FQGTGA. This CDR3 spans 17 amino acids.

The CDR3, as DNA: TGTGCCAGCAGCTTTGCGCCCAGGAGAATCAATGAGCAGTTCTTC. Its protein is CASSFAPRRINEQFF. The V call is TRBV5-4, the J call TRBJ2-1; no clear D gene. This CDR3 region has 15 residues. Germline V gene lookup returns CDR1 SGHNT and CDR2 YYREEE (reference sequence). Trimming removed 2 bases from V and 6 bases from J, with 15 bases in between.